The 27 T cell receptor beta chains in this list originate from one sample, sequenced in a study of shared clonotypes between healthy human individuals. This table comes from immunoSEQ multiplex PCR, and its TCRdb copy is limited to in-frame clones, with some not included. The data show about 2.4 million clones, just over 90% seen once. The sequenced material came from naive CD4+ T cells sorted from blood. Specified subset: CD45RA+ positively selected. These receptors were taken from a young man in good health.

In regard to this clone: Other DNA variants within this sample encode the same CDR3. V and J are TRBV9 and TRBJ2-1; 7 nucleotides line up with TRBD2. Germline-derived CDR1 and CDR2 are SGDLS and YYNGEE. The CDR3 length is 15 residues. The V gene end was trimmed by 0 bases and the J gene end by 3 bases; junction bases not matched to a gene: 3. The CDR3 loop reads CASSVDGGSYNEQFF. The CDR3 bases are TGTGCCAGCAGCGTAGACGGGGGGAGCTACAATGAGCAGTTCTTC.

This chain connects TRBV6-1 to TRBJ2-6, with a weak D call TRBD1 (5 bases). Germline loops: CDR1 MNHNS, CDR2 SASEGT. V lost 0 bases and J 2 bases, leaving 11 bases between the germline ends. This CDR3 has 17 amino acids. The DNA of the CDR3 is TGTGCCAGCAGTGAAGCGAGAACAGGAGCTGGGGCCAACGTCCTGACTTTC. This sequence encodes CASSEARTGAGANVLTF.

The gene calls are TRBV18 and TRBJ1-3; D is possibly TRBD1 (5 bases). CDR1 is KGHSH and CDR2 is LQKENI in the germline V gene. V gave up 0 bases and J gave up 0 bases, with 9 bases separating them. The CDR3 extends over 16 amino acids. In nucleotides, the CDR3 is TGTGCCAGCTCACCACCAGGGGACGTCTCTGGAAACACCATATATTTT. Its translation is CASSPPGDVSGNTIYF.

The chain employs TRBV21-1 and TRBJ1-6; TRBD1 reflects the table's D call only, with no check against the DNA. TRBV21-1 is deemed a pseudogene. The CDR3 spans 15 residues. In DNA, the CDR3 is TGTGCCAGCAGCAAAGGACAGTGGTGGGATTCACCCCTCCACTTT. Translating it yields CASSKGQWWDSPLHF.

In nucleotides, the CDR3 is TGCGCCAGCAGCTTGGTAGCGGGGGCCCAGACAGATACGCAGTATTTT. Amino acid sequence: CASSLVAGAQTDTQYF. The rearrangement links TRBV5-1 to TRBJ2-3; 9 bases are a match to TRBD2. V lost 0 bases, J lost 3 bases, and 5 bases stayed unmatched. The germline V gene encodes CDR1 SGHRS and CDR2 YFSETQ. The CDR3 length is 16 residues. The complete variable domain, with remaining parts taken from reference TRBV5-1 and TRBJ2-3, reads KAGVTQTPRYLIKTRGQQVTLSCSPISGHRSVSWYQQTPGQGLQFLFEYFSETQRNKGNFPGRFSGRQFSNSRSEMNVSTLELGDSALYLCASSLVAGAQTDTQYFGPGTRLTVL.

The chain joins TRBV9 to TRBJ2-5; possibly TRBD2 for D (6 bases). The CDR3 is made up of 15 amino acids. Per germline, CDR1 SGDLS and CDR2 YYNGEE. V lost 2 bases, J lost 5 bases, and 16 bases lay in between. The CDR3 reads CASSVNPMEGETQYF. In DNA form, the CDR3 reads TGTGCCAGCAGCGTCAACCCGATGGAGGGGGAGACCCAGTACTTC.

For this clone: This sample also contains other DNA sequences that code for the same CDR3. The rearrangement uses TRBV5-1 and TRBJ2-7; TRBD2 aligns across 15 bases. The CDR3 sequence is 16 residues long. Losses at the gene ends were 0 bases for V and 2 bases for J; bases not matched to a gene: 0. From germline, CDR1 is SGHRS and CDR2 YFSETQ. CDR3 sequence: CASSLGTSGGAYEQYF. CDR3 nucleotides: TGCGCCAGCAGCTTGGGGACTAGCGGGGGGGCCTACGAGCAGTACTTC.

V usage is TRBV7-2 and J usage is TRBJ2-7, with a weak D call TRBD2 (6 bases). This CDR3 is built from 14 residues. Germline CDR1 is SGHTA and CDR2 is FQGNSA. The germline V and J ends were trimmed by 1 base and 3 bases, with 10 bases remaining between them. CDR3 sequence: CASSLGVSGYEQYF. Here the CDR3 DNA reads TGTGCCAGCAGCTTAGGCGTTAGCGGCTACGAGCAGTACTTC.

This clone was recorded a few times. V usage is TRBV30 and J usage is TRBJ1-5; TRBD1 is a possible D gene (5 bases). Trimming pared 2 bases from V and 8 bases from J, leaving 13 bases between. Per germline, CDR1 GTSNPN and CDR2 SVGIG (reference sequence). The CDR3 is 13 residues long. CDR3 sequence: CAWSLLGVEPQHF. Written as DNA, the CDR3 is TGTGCCTGGAGTTTGCTAGGGGTTGAGCCCCAGCATTTT.

The chain uses TRBV6-5 and TRBJ1-1; D possibly corresponds to TRBD1 (6 bases). From germline, CDR1 is MNHEY and CDR2 SVGAGI. The CDR3 is 13 residues long. V gave up 6 bases and J gave up 1 base, with 9 bases separating them. CDR3 nucleotide sequence: TGTGCCAGCAGCGGGACAACGAACACTGAAGCTTTCTTT. Residues: CASSGTTNTEAFF.

The chain uses TRBV2 and TRBJ2-3; 7 nucleotides match TRBD1. The germline V gene has CDR1 SNHLY and CDR2 FYNNEI. J lost 1 base, V lost 8 bases, and 9 bases had no gene match. The CDR3 consists of 15 residues. CDR3: CASPTGPAGTDTQYF. The CDR3 coding sequence is TGTGCCAGCCCGACAGGGCCCGCGGGCACAGATACGCAGTATTTT.

This rearrangement joins TRBV6-1 to TRBJ1-5, with D possibly matching TRBD1 (5 bases). The CDR3 consists of 15 residues. V was shortened by 2 bases and J by 7 bases, with 15 bases between the two germline ends. Germline lookup yields CDR1 MNHNS and CDR2 SASEGT. CDR3 sequence (DNA): TGTGCCAGCAGTGAATGGGGGGGAGTGGAACAGCCCCAGCATTTT. Its protein is CASSEWGGVEQPQHF.

This clone was detected only once. The chain carries TRBV7-9 and TRBJ1-2, with a possible D match to TRBD1 (5 bases). The CDR3 runs to 13 residues. V was cut by 1 base and J by 7 bases, with 10 bases left in between. Germline CDR1 reads SEHNR; CDR2 reads FQNEAQ (reference sequence). The CDR3 coding sequence is TGTGCCAGCAGCTTAGTTGGGGGGATTGGCTACACCTTC. The encoded protein is CASSLVGGIGYTF.

The chain has TRBV7-9 and TRBJ1-5, with TRBD1 identical over 9 bases. After removal of 5 bases from V and 0 bases from J, the junction contained 11 bases not matched to a gene. Germline CDR1 reads SEHNR; CDR2 reads FQNEAQ (reference sequence). The CDR3 consists of 18 residues. The CDR3 DNA reads TGTGCCAGCAGCCCCGGGACAGGGAAAATCACTAGCAATCAGCCCCAGCATTTT. Its translation: CASSPGTGKITSNQPQHF. The full variable domain, rest sourced from reference TRBV7-9 and TRBJ1-5, is DTGVSQNPRHKITKRGQNVTFRCDPISEHNRLYWYRQTLGQGPEFLTYFQNEAQLEKSRLLSDRFSAERPKGSFSTLEIQRTEQGDSAMYLCASSPGTGKITSNQPQHFGDGTRLSIL.

This clone came up a few times. The rearrangement joins TRBV30 to TRBJ1-1; tentatively, D is TRBD1 (6 bases). The CDR3 is 13 amino acids. Germline-derived CDR1 and CDR2 are GTSNPN and SVGIG (reference sequence). Trimming took 3 bases from V and 8 from J, leaving 16 bases between them. CDR3 sequence reads: CAWRRFGGAEAFF. CDR3 coding DNA: TGTGCCTGGAGGCGGTTCGGGGGGGCCGAAGCTTTCTTT.

The chain recombines TRBV5-1 with TRBJ1-6; the D is unclear. This CDR3 region has 16 residues. Looked up from germline, CDR1 is SGHRS and CDR2 is YFSETQ. V lost 3 bases and J 6 bases, leaving 16 bases between the germline ends. In DNA form, the CDR3 reads TGCGCCAGCAGCTCCGCTTGGGGTGGGTCTAATTCACCCCTCCACTTT. Amino acid sequence: CASSSAWGGSNSPLHF.

The CDR3 loop reads CASSEGQGSTDTQYF. CDR3 DNA sequence: TGTGCCAGCAGTGAAGGACAGGGAAGCACAGATACGCAGTATTTT. V and J are TRBV6-1 and TRBJ2-3; 7 bases are shared with TRBD1. CDR1 and CDR2 from the germline V gene are MNHNS and SASEGT. The ends lost 1 base at V and 0 bases at J; junction bases unmatched: 1. The length of the CDR3 is 15 residues.

The chain recombines TRBV6-4 with TRBJ2-1; D is perhaps TRBD2 (6 bases). Deletions cut 0 bases from V and 6 bases from J, with 12 bases between. This CDR3 contains 15 residues. Germline CDR1 MRHNA, CDR2 SNTAGT. CDR3 protein: CASSDSALGGNEQFF. The CDR3 region has the DNA TGTGCCAGCAGTGACTCGGCCCTGGGGGGCAATGAGCAGTTCTTC.

The chain combines TRBV6-5 with TRBJ1-1; D not certain. V shed 2 bases and J shed 2 bases, with 9 bases lying between them. This CDR3 has 14 amino acids. Per germline, CDR1 MNHEY and CDR2 SVGAGI. CDR3 sequence reads: CASSYRVGNTEAFF. CDR3 in DNA: TGTGCCAGCAGTTACAGGGTTGGAAACACTGAAGCTTTCTTT.

V usage is TRBV5-3 and J usage is TRBJ2-5; tentative D call: TRBD2 (7 bases). TRBV5-3 belongs to the ORF category, with a function that is uncertain. Trimming left V 10 bases short and J 5 bases short, with 15 bases between. The CDR3 consists of 12 residues. CDR3 in DNA: TGTGCCCATAAGGGGGGGCCTGAGACCCAGTACTTC. Its protein is CAHKGGPETQYF.

This chain connects TRBV6-1 to TRBJ1-6, with a tentative D call TRBD1 (5 bases). Germline CDR1 MNHNS, CDR2 SASEGT. CDR3 length: 14 amino acids. V lost 7 bases and J 6 bases, leaving 13 bases between the germline ends. The CDR3: CASNPARANSPLHF. The CDR3 nucleotides read TGTGCCAGCAACCCCGCCAGGGCTAATTCACCCCTCCACTTT.

This clone was seen a few times. DNA of the CDR3: TGTGCCAGCAGCTTAGAATCCTTTAAGCAGTACTTC. As protein: CASSLESFKQYF. V is TRBV7-9 and J is TRBJ2-7; D uncertain. CDR3 length: 12 amino acids. Deletions cut 1 base from V and 8 bases from J, with 9 bases between. Germline CDR1 and CDR2: SEHNR and FQNEAQ (reference sequence). Full variable domain (missing parts from reference TRBV7-9 and TRBJ2-7): DTGVSQNPRHKITKRGQNVTFRCDPISEHNRLYWYRQTLGQGPEFLTYFQNEAQLEKSRLLSDRFSAERPKGSFSTLEIQRTEQGDSAMYLCASSLESFKQYFGPGTRLTVT.

This clone was recorded once. This sample also contains other DNA sequences that code for the same CDR3. The chain employs TRBV7-9 and TRBJ1-3; a possible D gene is TRBD1 (6 bases). Germline V gene data show CDR1 as SEHNR and CDR2 as FQNEAQ (reference sequence). The V gene lost 1 base and the J gene lost 1 base, with 8 bases spanning the gap. The CDR3 sequence is 15 residues long. For the CDR3, the DNA is TGTGCCAGCAGCTTAGGTGGACAGTCTGGAAACACCATATATTTT. Its protein product is CASSLGGQSGNTIYF.

This rearrangement joins TRBV7-2 to TRBJ2-7, with D possibly TRBD2 on 6 matching bases. Germline values: CDR1 SGHTA, CDR2 FQGNSA. There are 13 residues in the CDR3. V dropped 4 bases and J dropped 5 bases, with 12 bases sitting between them. As DNA, the CDR3 is TGTGCCAGCAGCTCCTTGGGCGGGAACGAGCAGTACTTC. As protein: CASSSLGGNEQYF. Complete variable domain (other parts from reference TRBV7-2 and TRBJ2-7): GAGVSQSPSNKVTEKGKDVELRCDPISGHTALYWYRQSLGQGLEFLIYFQGNSAPDKSGLPSDRFSAERTGGSVSTLTIQRTQQEDSAVYLCASSSLGGNEQYFGPGTRLTVT.

The genes are TRBV20-1 and TRBJ1-2; D remains unclear. The germline CDR1 and CDR2 sequences are DFQATT and SNEGSKA (reference sequence). This CDR3 region has 9 residues. V dropped 8 bases and J dropped 6 bases, with 7 bases sitting between them. The CDR3 protein is CSSLDGYTF. In DNA, the CDR3 is TGCAGTAGTTTAGATGGCTACACCTTC.

The V call is TRBV11-2, the J call TRBJ2-7; D uncertain. Germline lookup yields CDR1 SGHAT and CDR2 FQNNGV. V shed 1 base and J shed 6 bases, with 13 bases lying between them. This CDR3 region has 14 residues. The CDR3 nucleotides read TGTGCCAGCAGCTTAGTCGACGCCCGGACCGAGCAGTACTTC. It codes for CASSLVDARTEQYF. The full variable domain, with the rest looked up from reference TRBV11-2 and TRBJ2-7, is EAGVAQSPRYKIIEKRQSVAFWCNPISGHATLYWYQQILGQGPKLLIQFQNNGVVDDSQLPKDRFSAERLKGVDSTLKIQPAKLEDSAVYLCASSLVDARTEQYFGPGTRLTVT.

This rearrangement joins TRBV20-1 to TRBJ2-5, with D possibly matching TRBD1 (6 bases). CDR1 is DFQATT and CDR2 is SNEGSKA in the germline V gene (reference sequence). This CDR3 is built from 11 residues. The V and J ends lost 6 bases and 5 bases respectively, with 10 bases between them. CDR3 DNA: TGCAGTGCGGTCGACAGGGAGACCCAGTACTTC. It yields the protein CSAVDRETQYF.